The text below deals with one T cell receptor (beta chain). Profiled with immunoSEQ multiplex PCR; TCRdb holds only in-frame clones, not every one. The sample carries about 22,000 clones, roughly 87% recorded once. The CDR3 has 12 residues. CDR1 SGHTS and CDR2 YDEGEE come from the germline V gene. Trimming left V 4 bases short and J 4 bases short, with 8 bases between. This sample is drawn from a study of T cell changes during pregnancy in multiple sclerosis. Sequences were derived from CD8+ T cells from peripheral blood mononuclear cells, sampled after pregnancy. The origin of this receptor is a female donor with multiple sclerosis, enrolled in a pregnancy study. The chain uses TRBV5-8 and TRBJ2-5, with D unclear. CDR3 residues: CASSARAETQYF. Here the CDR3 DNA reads TGTGCCAGCAGCGCTCGAGCAGAGACCCAGTACTTC.